Presented here are 31 T cell receptor beta chains from one specimen sequenced in a study of early T cells in non-severe SARS-CoV-2 infection. TCRdb called the 5' RACE reads again in MiXCR, with one record for every CDR3 protein. The sample records approximately 28,000 distinct CDR3 sequences, about 5.1% being singletons. The sequenced material came from whole blood. These receptors originate from an adult who was a healthcare worker with PCR-confirmed SARS-CoV-2 infection or an uninfected control (not recorded which).

The CDR3, as DNA: TGCAGTGCTAGAGATAGTAGTTTCTACAATGAGCAGTTCTTC. Encoded protein: CSARDSSFYNEQFF. The chain employs TRBV20-1 and TRBJ2-1; D uncertain. The germline CDR1 and CDR2 sequences are DFQATT and SNEGSKA (reference sequence). The V end was cut by 0 bases, the J end by 3 bases, with 9 bases between. The CDR3 contains 14 residues.

Ten or more counts support this clonotype. V is TRBV15 and J is TRBJ2-5; TRBD2 agrees at 8 bases. This CDR3 contains 16 residues. Germline lookup yields CDR1 LNHNV and CDR2 YYDKDF (reference sequence). V lost 3 bases to trimming and J lost 2 bases; unmatched junction nucleotides: 8. The CDR3 nucleotides are TGTGCCACCAGCAGGAATAGCGGGACTTTACAAGAGACCCAGTACTTC. It yields the protein CATSRNSGTLQETQYF.

Only a few counts were recorded for this clonotype. This chain uses TRBV5-1 with TRBJ2-5; D is undetermined. V gave up 0 bases and J gave up 4 bases, with 4 bases separating them. This CDR3 comprises 12 residues. CDR1 and CDR2 from the germline V gene are SGHRS and YFSETQ. DNA of the CDR3: TGCGCCAGCAGCTTGGTGGGAGAGACCCAGTACTTC. This codes for CASSLVGETQYF.

The chain uses TRBV6-1 and TRBJ2-6; 9 positions agree with TRBD1. CDR1 and CDR2 from the germline V gene are MNHNS and SASEGT. This CDR3 has 17 residues. The trim removed 11 bases at V and 0 bases at J, leaving 11 bases unmatched. CDR3 residues: CAGRPGTGPSGANVLTF. The CDR3 nucleotides are TGTGCCGGCCGCCCTGGGACAGGGCCCTCTGGGGCCAACGTCCTGACTTTC.

This clonotype appeared many times. The rearrangement links TRBV29-1 to TRBJ2-2; weak D call: TRBD1 (6 bases). V was cut by 0 bases and J by 5 bases, with 16 bases left in between. Germline lookup yields CDR1 SQVTM and CDR2 ANQGSEA. This CDR3 is built from 16 residues. In DNA, the CDR3 is TGCAGCGTTGAAGATTTTCGGGGCAGGGGAACCGGGGAGCTGTTTTTT. This encodes CSVEDFRGRGTGELFF.

This rearrangement joins TRBV5-5 to TRBJ2-7; 8 bases are shared with TRBD2. With 4 bases clipped from V and 4 bases from J, the junction kept 13 bases outside the gene matches. Germline V gene data show CDR1 as SGHKS and CDR2 as YYEKEE (reference sequence). The CDR3 sequence is 16 residues long. The CDR3 nucleotides are TGTGCCAGCAGCCCCTTAGGGCGGGGGGCCTTATACGAGCAGTACTTC. Residues: CASSPLGRGALYEQYF.

Ten or more counts support this clonotype. The chain combines TRBV7-9 with TRBJ2-1; a weak D match, TRBD1 (6 bases). V was shortened by 2 bases and J by 8 bases, with 19 bases between the two germline ends. CDR3 length: 16 residues. CDR1 SEHNR and CDR2 FQNEAQ come from the germline V gene (reference sequence). The CDR3, as DNA: TGTGCCAGCAGCTTAAGTCCGGGACAAGGTAGCGATGAGCAGTTCTTC. It is translated as CASSLSPGQGSDEQFF.

This clonotype was counted at least ten times. The CDR3 loop is CASSDLQGYTF. The DNA of the CDR3 is TGTGCCAGCAGCGATTTGCAAGGCTACACCTTC. The J gene is TRBJ1-2, the V gene TRBV9; unclear D gene. The CDR3 extends over 11 amino acids. From germline, CDR1 is SGDLS and CDR2 YYNGEE. Trimming shortened V by 3 bases and J by 8 bases, and 8 bases separated the two germline ends.

J is TRBJ2-3 and V is TRBV20-1; 8 bases are shared with TRBD2. The CDR3 spans 15 residues. Germline V gives CDR1 DFQATT, CDR2 SNEGSKA (reference sequence). J lost 2 bases, V lost 1 base, and 5 bases had no gene match. CDR3 bases: TGCAGTGCTAGAGGCGCGGGGGGCCCCACAGATACGCAGTATTTT. Protein sequence: CSARGAGGPTDTQYF.

The chain recombines TRBV3-1 with TRBJ2-2; no clear D. Germline assignment: CDR1 LGHDT and CDR2 YNNKEL (reference sequence). The V and J ends lost 4 bases and 6 bases respectively, with 6 bases between them. The CDR3 is 12 residues long. CDR3 in amino acids: CASSPSPGELFF. The CDR3 DNA follows: TGTGCCAGCAGCCCGTCCCCCGGGGAGCTGTTTTTT.

V and J are TRBV7-2 and TRBJ2-3, with 8 bases that match TRBD1. The J segment lost 6 bases and the V segment lost 6 bases, leaving 11 bases of the junction unmatched. The CDR3 is 15 residues long. CDR1 is SGHTA, CDR2 FQGNSA, per germline. The CDR3 DNA is TGTGCCAGCAGACAGACAGGGGTAGCTATGGATACGCAGTATTTT. This sequence encodes CASRQTGVAMDTQYF.

This clonotype was found many times. DNA for the CDR3: TGCAGTGCTAGAGGGACAATAGCCAAAAACATTCAGTACTTC. Translation: CSARGTIAKNIQYF. V gene TRBV20-1 combines with J gene TRBJ2-4, with D possibly being TRBD1 (5 bases). The CDR3 length is 14 residues. Germline V gene lookup returns CDR1 DFQATT and CDR2 SNEGSKA (reference sequence). V dropped 1 base and J dropped 0 bases, with 7 bases sitting between them.

This clonotype was observed many times. The V and J genes are TRBV6-5 and TRBJ2-7, with a weak D call TRBD2 (6 bases). This CDR3 comprises 15 residues. Germline CDR1 reads MNHEY; CDR2 reads SVGAGI. V dropped 4 bases and J dropped 2 bases, with 15 bases sitting between them. Here the CDR3 reads CASSSPTGVPYEQYF. DNA of the CDR3: TGTGCCAGCAGTTCCCCCACGGGGGTCCCCTACGAGCAGTACTTC.

The sample holds a few counts of this clonotype. This rearrangement joins TRBV7-9 to TRBJ2-5; 9 bases line up with TRBD2. CDR3 length: 15 residues. CDR1 and CDR2 from the germline V gene are SEHNR and FQNEAQ (reference sequence). The V and J ends lost 6 bases and 3 bases, in that order; junction bases with no gene match: 8. The DNA of the CDR3 is TGTGCCAGCAGAATCGCACTAGCGGGTGAAGAGACCCAGTACTTC. Translating gives CASRIALAGEETQYF. The variable domain in full, with the rest retrieved from reference TRBV7-9 and TRBJ2-5, is DTGVSQNPRHKITKRGQNVTFRCDPISEHNRLYWYRQTLGQGPEFLTYFQNEAQLEKSRLLSDRFSAERPKGSFSTLEIQRTEQGDSAMYLCASRIALAGEETQYFGPGTRLLVL.

There are many counts of this clonotype. The rearrangement links TRBV27 to TRBJ2-5; 7 bases fit TRBD1. Germline-derived CDR1 and CDR2 are MNHEY and SMNVEV (reference sequence). There are 15 residues in the CDR3. V shed 0 bases and J 1 base; nucleotides not matched to a gene: 2. CDR3 residues: CASSLSKGAQETQYF. The CDR3 DNA sequence: TGTGCCAGCAGTTTATCGAAGGGGGCCCAAGAGACCCAGTACTTC.

At least ten counts were recorded for this clonotype. The chain joins TRBV5-1 to TRBJ1-1, with a weak D call TRBD1 (6 bases). CDR3 length: 13 amino acids. The ends were cut back, 1 base at V and 4 bases at J, with 8 bases in the middle. Germline CDR1 reads SGHRS; CDR2 reads YFSETQ. CDR3 protein: CASSLQGSTEAFF. The CDR3 DNA reads as TGCGCCAGCAGCTTGCAGGGGAGCACTGAAGCTTTCTTT.

This clonotype was counted at least ten times. The V gene is TRBV20-1, the J gene TRBJ2-2; D is perhaps TRBD1 or TRBD2 (5 bases each). Trimming took off 6 bases at V and 0 bases at J, with 17 bases between the two ends. This CDR3 region has 16 residues. The germline V gene encodes CDR1 DFQATT and CDR2 SNEGSKA (reference sequence). CDR3 DNA: TGCAGTGCACCGGACTGGACAAAAACGAACACCGGGGAGCTGTTTTTT. Translated, it gives CSAPDWTKTNTGELFF.

This clonotype was seen repeatedly, ten times or more. V usage is TRBV11-2 and J usage is TRBJ2-7; D unresolved. CDR1 SGHAT and CDR2 FQNNGV come from the germline V gene. This CDR3 has 13 amino acids. The germline V and J ends were trimmed by 0 bases and 6 bases, with 9 bases remaining between them. CDR3 DNA: TGTGCCAGCAGCTTAGATTGGGGTATCGAGCAGTACTTC. It translates to CASSLDWGIEQYF.

In its sample, this clonotype was seen many times. The CDR3 protein is CAWSRGPKSNEQYF. CDR3 DNA sequence: TGTGCCTGGAGCCGAGGGCCGAAGTCCAACGAGCAGTACTTC. The gene calls are TRBV30 and TRBJ2-7, with D perhaps matching TRBD2 (5 bases). The germline V gene encodes CDR1 GTSNPN and CDR2 SVGIG (reference sequence). The CDR3 extends over 14 amino acids. The germline V and J ends were trimmed by 3 bases and 5 bases, with 17 bases remaining between them.

The sample holds many counts of this clonotype. This sequence joins TRBV29-1 and TRBJ2-7; 10 positions agree with TRBD1. The CDR3 has 15 residues. Germline lookup yields CDR1 SQVTM and CDR2 ANQGSEA. V lost 3 bases to trimming and J lost 5 bases; unmatched junction nucleotides: 10. The CDR3 reads CSVDRRDRGVHEQYF. The CDR3 DNA sequence: TGCAGCGTTGATCGCCGGGACAGGGGAGTCCACGAGCAGTACTTC.

This chain connects TRBV4-1 to TRBJ2-1; D gene unclear. From germline, CDR1 is MGHRA and CDR2 YSYEKL. This CDR3 contains 16 residues. V was trimmed by 5 bases and J by 0 bases, leaving 14 bases between them. The CDR3, as DNA: TGCGCCAGCAGCTCGATCAAGGGAACCTCCTACAATGAGCAGTTCTTC. It specifies CASSSIKGTSYNEQFF.

This chain joins TRBV20-1 and TRBJ2-7, with 8 bases matching TRBD1. J lost 5 bases, V lost 8 bases, and 8 bases had no gene match. From germline, CDR1 is DFQATT and CDR2 SNEGSKA (reference sequence). The CDR3 consists of 12 residues. The CDR3 spells CSTRDRRNEQYF. The CDR3 nucleotides read TGCAGTACACGGGACAGGAGGAACGAGCAGTACTTC.

Ten or more counts support this clonotype. The chain joins TRBV29-1 to TRBJ2-2; no definite D call. The CDR3 extends over 11 amino acids. Germline values: CDR1 SQVTM, CDR2 ANQGSEA. The CDR3 DNA reads as TGCAGTATCGAATATAACGGGGAGCTGTTTTTT. Its translation: CSIEYNGELFF.

This clonotype was counted between two and nine times. The CDR3 nucleotides read TGTGCCAGCAGGCGGACCACAGGGGGAAATCAGCCCCAGCATTTT. It translates to CASRRTTGGNQPQHF. This chain uses TRBV6-2 or TRBV6-3 with TRBJ1-5; 8 bases line up with TRBD1. Germline CDR1 reads MNHEY; CDR2 reads SVGEGT. V shed 6 bases and J 4 bases; nucleotides not matched to a gene: 8. This CDR3 comprises 15 residues.

By sample fraction, this clonotype is medium-sized. J is TRBJ1-1 and V is TRBV30; weak D call: TRBD1 (5 bases). CDR1 is GTSNPN, CDR2 SVGIG, per germline (reference sequence). The CDR3 totals 14 residues. Between the trimmed V and J ends, which lost 0 bases and 0 bases, there was a span of 8 bases. The CDR3 bases are TGTGCCTGGAGTGTACGGGGCCTGAACACTGAAGCTTTCTTT. Translating it yields CAWSVRGLNTEAFF.

This clonotype has a count of ten or more. V gene TRBV7-8 combines with J gene TRBJ2-7; TRBD1 matches at 10 bases. The CDR3 has 15 amino acids. Germline CDR1 SGHVS, CDR2 FQNEAQ. V shed 5 bases and J 2 bases; nucleotides not matched to a gene: 6. The CDR3 sequence: CASSTGTGAPYEQYF. DNA for the CDR3: TGTGCCAGCAGCACGGGGACAGGGGCTCCCTACGAGCAGTACTTC. Supplemented by reference TRBV7-8 and TRBJ2-7, the full variable domain reads GAGVSQSPRYKVAKRGQDVALRCDPISGHVSLFWYQQALGQGPEFLTYFQNEAQLDKSGLPSDRFFAERPEGSVSTLKIQRTQQEDSAVYLCASSTGTGAPYEQYFGPGTRLTVT.

This clonotype was observed at least ten times. The rearrangement links TRBV7-8 to TRBJ2-5, with TRBD1 as a possible D gene (5 bases). Trimming cost V 2 bases and J 2 bases, with 12 bases left between them. The germline gives CDR1 SGHVS, CDR2 FQNEAQ. The CDR3 is 15 amino acids. In nucleotides, the CDR3 is TGTGCCAGCAGCTTAATGACAGCTTTACAAGAGACCCAGTACTTC. This sequence encodes CASSLMTALQETQYF.

The chain recombines TRBV7-9 with TRBJ2-7; 7 bases map to TRBD2. The CDR3 covers 16 residues. V lost 2 bases and J lost 4; bases outside the gene matches: 11. Germline CDR1 reads SEHNR; CDR2 reads FQNEAQ (reference sequence). The CDR3 loop reads CASSLYLAGDGYEQYF. CDR3 nucleotides: TGTGCCAGCAGCTTATATCTGGCGGGGGACGGTTACGAGCAGTACTTC.

This clonotype was counted at least ten times. This chain joins TRBV10-2 and TRBJ1-1, with D possibly matching TRBD1 (5 bases). Germline V CDR1 and CDR2: WSHSY, SAAADI. This CDR3 is 14 amino acids long. Trimming shortened V by 5 bases and J by 5 bases, and 15 bases separated the two germline ends. This CDR3 is CASSQGPPGTEAFF. As DNA, the CDR3 is TGCGCCAGCAGTCAGGGACCGCCGGGTACTGAAGCTTTCTTT.

For this clonotype: This could be a read error, since a much larger clone is one nucleotide away. The CDR3 region has the DNA TGTGCCTGCCTAAATCTGTACAGCGTCAGCTCTGAGGCCAACGTCCTGACTTTC. Protein product: CACLNLYSVSSEANVLTF. The gene calls are TRBV30 and TRBJ2-6; D call uncertain. Germline assignment: CDR1 GTSNPN and CDR2 SVGIG (reference sequence). This CDR3 spans 18 amino acids. Together with reference TRBV30 and TRBJ2-6, the CDR3 gives the full variable domain: SQTIHQWPATLVQPVGSPLSLECTVEGTSNPNLYWYRQAAGRGLQLLFYSVGIGQISSEVPQNLSASRPQDRQFILSSKKLLLSDSGFYLCACLNLYSVSSEANVLTFGAGSRLTVL.

The chain joins TRBV30 to TRBJ1-1, with 9 bases identical to TRBD1. The CDR3 covers 13 residues. J lost 4 bases, V lost 8 bases, and 8 bases had no gene match. Per the germline V gene, CDR1 is GTSNPN and CDR2 is SVGIG (reference sequence). The CDR3: CAKNRGLGTEAFF. In nucleotides, the CDR3 is TGTGCCAAAAACAGGGGGCTGGGCACTGAAGCTTTCTTT.